This TCR beta chain comes out of a study of monozygotic twins with inflammatory bowel disease. Study-level points and caveats: IBD patients showed reduced TCRbeta diversity (inverse Simpson) versus healthy co-twins.

This CDR3 comprises 19 residues. Germline V gene lookup returns CDR1 SGHTA and CDR2 FQGNSA. Investigators made cDNA in eight separate reactions per sample. Using TCRalpha and TCRbeta cDNA, the researchers carried out two nested PCRs that lasted 16 and 9 cycles. Each CDR3 protein gets one entry in TCRdb, which reprocessed the 5' RACE reads and gives no DNA. This sample's table reports about 330,000 distinct CDR3 sequences. Worth noting for this clonotype: Antigen specificity is unknown.

Sequenced sample: blood. J is TRBJ2-1 and V is TRBV7-2; the D gene TCRdb calls, TRBD2, cannot be checked with no DNA. This receptor was obtained from a human donor with ulcerative colitis or Crohn's disease, or a healthy co-twin of an affected twin (not recorded which). CDR3 residues: CASSRLGGGQTMLYNEQFF.